This TCR beta chain derives from a study of OX40 agonist ivuxolimab in advanced cancers. Background on the study: The patients got ivuxolimab, which is an agonistic anti-OX40 (CD134) antibody. It was permissible to have had prior anti-PD-1, anti-PD-L1 or anti-CTLA-4 therapy, and approximately 41% had some.

Clones were read by immunoSEQ multiplex PCR, and TCRdb kept only the in-frame ones, dropping some. This table has some 66,000 clones, around 89% appearing once. Study results and caveats: CD4+ and CD8+ blood T cells expanded clonally by week 6 at 0.1 to 3.0 mg/kg. CD8+ T cells showed, on average, more clonal expansion than CD4+ cells.

Turning to this clone: Its target is unknown.

The sequencing used CD4+ or CD8+ T cells sorted from blood, collected in a trial of the OX40 agonist ivuxolimab. The clonotype comes from an adult with an advanced solid tumor such as melanoma, head and neck, liver or kidney cancer.

The CDR3 nucleotides read TGTGCCAGCAGAACTAGCGGGGAAAACACCGGGGAGCTGTTTTTT. Protein sequence: CASRTSGENTGELFF. This rearrangement joins TRBV2 to TRBJ2-2; 10 bases fit TRBD2. With 6 bases clipped from V and 2 bases from J, the junction kept 3 bases outside the gene matches. Germline values: CDR1 SNHLY, CDR2 FYNNEI. This CDR3 contains 15 residues.